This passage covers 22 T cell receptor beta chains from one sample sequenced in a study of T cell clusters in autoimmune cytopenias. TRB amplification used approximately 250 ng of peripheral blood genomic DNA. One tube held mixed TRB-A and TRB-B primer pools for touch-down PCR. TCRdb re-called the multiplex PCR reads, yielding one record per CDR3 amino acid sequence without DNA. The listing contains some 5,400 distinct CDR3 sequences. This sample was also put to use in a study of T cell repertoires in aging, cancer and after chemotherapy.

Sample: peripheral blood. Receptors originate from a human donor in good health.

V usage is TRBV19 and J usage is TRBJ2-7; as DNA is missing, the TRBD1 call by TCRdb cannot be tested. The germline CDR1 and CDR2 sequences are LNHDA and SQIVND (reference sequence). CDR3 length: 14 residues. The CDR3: CASSRDRGSYEQYF.

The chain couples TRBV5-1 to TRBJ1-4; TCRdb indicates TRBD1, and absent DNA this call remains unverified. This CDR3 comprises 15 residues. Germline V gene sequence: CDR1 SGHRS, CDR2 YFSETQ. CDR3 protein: CASSLEQGGGGKLFF.

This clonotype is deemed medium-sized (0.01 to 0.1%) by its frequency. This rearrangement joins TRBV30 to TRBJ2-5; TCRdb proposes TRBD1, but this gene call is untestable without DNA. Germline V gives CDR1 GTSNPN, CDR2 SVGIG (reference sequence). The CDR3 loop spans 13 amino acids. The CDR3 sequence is CAWSYGAGETQYF.

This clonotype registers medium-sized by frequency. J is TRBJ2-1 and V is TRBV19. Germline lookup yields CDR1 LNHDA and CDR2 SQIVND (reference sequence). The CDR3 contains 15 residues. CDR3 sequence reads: CASSIILSSYNEQFF.

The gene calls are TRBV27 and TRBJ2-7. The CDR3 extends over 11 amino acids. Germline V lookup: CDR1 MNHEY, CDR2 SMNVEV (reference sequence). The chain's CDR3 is CASSDYYEQYF.

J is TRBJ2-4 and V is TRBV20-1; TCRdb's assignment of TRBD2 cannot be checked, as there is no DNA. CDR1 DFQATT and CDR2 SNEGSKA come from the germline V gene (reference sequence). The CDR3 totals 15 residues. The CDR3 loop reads CSASSTTNPKNIQYF.

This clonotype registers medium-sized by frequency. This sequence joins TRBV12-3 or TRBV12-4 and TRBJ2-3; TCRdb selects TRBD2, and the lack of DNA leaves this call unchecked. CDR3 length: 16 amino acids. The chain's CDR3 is CASSFRPSGPTDTQYF.

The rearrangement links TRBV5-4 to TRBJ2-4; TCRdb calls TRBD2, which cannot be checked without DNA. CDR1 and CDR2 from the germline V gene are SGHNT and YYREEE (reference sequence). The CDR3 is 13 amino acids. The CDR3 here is CASSSGLADIQYF. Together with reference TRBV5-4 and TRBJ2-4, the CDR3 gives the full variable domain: ETGVTQSPTHLIKTRGQQVTLRCSSQSGHNTVSWYQQALGQGPQFIFQYYREEENGRGNFPPRFSGLQFPNYSSELNVNALELDDSALYLCASSSGLADIQYFGAGTRLSVL.

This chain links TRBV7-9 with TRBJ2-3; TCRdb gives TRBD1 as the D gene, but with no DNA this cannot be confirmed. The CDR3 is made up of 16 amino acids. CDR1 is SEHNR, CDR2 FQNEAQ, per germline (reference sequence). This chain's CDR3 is CASSSRDRSGSDTQYF.

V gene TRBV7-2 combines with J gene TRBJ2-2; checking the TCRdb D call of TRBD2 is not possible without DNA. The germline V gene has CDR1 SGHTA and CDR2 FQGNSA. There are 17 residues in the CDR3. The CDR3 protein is CASSSRGLAKNTGELFF.

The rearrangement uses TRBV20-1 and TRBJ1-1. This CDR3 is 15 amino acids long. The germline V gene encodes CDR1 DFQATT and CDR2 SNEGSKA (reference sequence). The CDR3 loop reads CSARDRKSMNTEAFF.

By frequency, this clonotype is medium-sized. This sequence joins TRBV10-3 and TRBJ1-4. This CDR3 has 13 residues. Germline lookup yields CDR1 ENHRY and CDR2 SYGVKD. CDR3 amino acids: CAINGRPNEKLFF.

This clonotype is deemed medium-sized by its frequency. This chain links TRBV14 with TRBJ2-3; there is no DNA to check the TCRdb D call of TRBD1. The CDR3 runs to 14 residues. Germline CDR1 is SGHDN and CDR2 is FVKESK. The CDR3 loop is CASSRRDSTDTQYF.

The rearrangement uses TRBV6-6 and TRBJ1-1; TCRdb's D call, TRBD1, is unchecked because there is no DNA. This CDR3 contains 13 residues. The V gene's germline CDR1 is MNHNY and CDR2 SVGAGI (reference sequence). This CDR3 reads CASSEHRGTEAFF.

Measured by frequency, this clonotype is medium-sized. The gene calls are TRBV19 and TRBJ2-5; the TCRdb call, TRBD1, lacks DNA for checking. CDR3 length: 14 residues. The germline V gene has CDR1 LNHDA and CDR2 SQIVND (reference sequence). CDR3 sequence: CASSISGVAETQYF. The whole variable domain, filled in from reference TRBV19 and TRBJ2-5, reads DGGITQSPKYLFRKEGQNVTLSCEQNLNHDAMYWYRQDPGQGLRLIYYSQIVNDFQKGDIAEGYSVSREKKESFPLTVTSAQKNPTAFYLCASSISGVAETQYFGPGTRLLVL.

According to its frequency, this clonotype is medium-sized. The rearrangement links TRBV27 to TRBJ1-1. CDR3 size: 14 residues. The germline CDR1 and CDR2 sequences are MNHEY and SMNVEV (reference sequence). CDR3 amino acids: CASSRQGSNTEAFF.

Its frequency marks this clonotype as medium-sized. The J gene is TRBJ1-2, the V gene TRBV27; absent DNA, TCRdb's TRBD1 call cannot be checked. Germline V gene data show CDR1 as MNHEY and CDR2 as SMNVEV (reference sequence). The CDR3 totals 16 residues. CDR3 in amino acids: CASSSSSLDRSNGYTF.

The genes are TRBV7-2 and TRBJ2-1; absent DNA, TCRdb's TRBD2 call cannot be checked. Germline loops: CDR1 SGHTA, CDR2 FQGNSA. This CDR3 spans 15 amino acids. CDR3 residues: CASSLRLAVNNEQFF.

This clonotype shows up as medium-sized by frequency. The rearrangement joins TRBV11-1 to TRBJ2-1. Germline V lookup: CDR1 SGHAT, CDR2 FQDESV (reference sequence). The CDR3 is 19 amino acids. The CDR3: CASSLVGATWESSYNEQFF.

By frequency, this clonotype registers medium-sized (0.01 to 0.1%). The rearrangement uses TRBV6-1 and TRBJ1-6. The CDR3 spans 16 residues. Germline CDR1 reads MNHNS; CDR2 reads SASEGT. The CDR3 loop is CASSEAGYSYNSPLHF.

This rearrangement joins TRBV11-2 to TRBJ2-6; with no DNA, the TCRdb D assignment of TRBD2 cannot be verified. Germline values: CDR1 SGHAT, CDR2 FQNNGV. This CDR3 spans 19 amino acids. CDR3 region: CASSYRPPISFAGANVLTF.

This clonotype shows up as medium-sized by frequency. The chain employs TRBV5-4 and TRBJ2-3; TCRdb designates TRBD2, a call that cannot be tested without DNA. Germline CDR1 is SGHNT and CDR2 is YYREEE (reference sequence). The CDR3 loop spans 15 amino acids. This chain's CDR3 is CASSFPAGGEDTQYF.